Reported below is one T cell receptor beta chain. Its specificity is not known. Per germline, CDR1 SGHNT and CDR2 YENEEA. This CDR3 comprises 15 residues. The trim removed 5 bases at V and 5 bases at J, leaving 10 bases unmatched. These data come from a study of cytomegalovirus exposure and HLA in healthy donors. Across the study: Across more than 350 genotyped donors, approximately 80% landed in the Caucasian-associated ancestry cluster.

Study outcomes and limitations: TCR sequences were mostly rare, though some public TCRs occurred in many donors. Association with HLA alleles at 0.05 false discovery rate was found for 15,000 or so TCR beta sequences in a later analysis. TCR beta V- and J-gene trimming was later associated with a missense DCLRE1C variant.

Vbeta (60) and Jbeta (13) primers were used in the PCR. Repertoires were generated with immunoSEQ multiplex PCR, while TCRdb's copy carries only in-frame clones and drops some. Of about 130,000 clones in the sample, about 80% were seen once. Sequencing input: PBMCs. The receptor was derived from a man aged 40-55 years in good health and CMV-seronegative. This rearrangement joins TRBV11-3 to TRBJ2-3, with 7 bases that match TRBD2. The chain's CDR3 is CASSLQLASVDTQYF. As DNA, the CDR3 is TGTGCCAGCAGCCTTCAACTAGCGTCCGTAGATACGCAGTATTTT.